These T cell receptor beta chains were read from a single sample in a study of T cells after yellow fever vaccination. From the 5' RACE reads, TCRdb called clonotypes with MiXCR, one entry per CDR3 protein. The sample lists approximately 550,000 distinct CDR3 sequences; roughly 19% were seen once. The sample here was PBMCs, taken 15 days after the yellow fever booster vaccination. The receptors stem from a man under 40 who received the YFV17D yellow fever vaccine. Each CDR3 is given with its conserved first and last residue. A D gene is named only where the DNA matches it firmly. Not all rows give a size; the values are once, few, many and, for expanded clones, a class.

abundance: -; j_gene: TRBJ1-1; d_gene: -; v_gene: TRBV6-1; CDR3aa: CASTNWAGGTEAFF; CDR3nt: TGTGCCAGCACCAATTGGGCGGGGGGCACTGAAGCTTTCTTT
abundance: few; j_gene: TRBJ2-7; d_gene: -; v_gene: TRBV20-1; CDR3aa: CSAKPDYEQYF; CDR3nt: TGCAGTGCTAAACCGGACTACGAGCAGTACTTC
abundance: few; j_gene: TRBJ2-7; d_gene: TRBD2; v_gene: TRBV28; CDR3aa: CASKSGTSDYEQYF; CDR3nt: TGTGCCAGCAAGTCCGGGACTAGCGACTACGAGCAGTACTTC
abundance: -; j_gene: TRBJ2-5; d_gene: -; v_gene: TRBV20-1; CDR3aa: CSARDGAGNQETQYF; CDR3nt: TGCAGTGCTAGAGATGGGGCCGGAAACCAAGAGACCCAGTACTTC
abundance: -; j_gene: TRBJ2-1; d_gene: TRBD2; v_gene: TRBV11-2; CDR3aa: CASSWGLAGADSYNEQFF; CDR3nt: TGTGCCAGCAGCTGGGGACTAGCGGGAGCAGACTCCTACAATGAGCAGTTCTTC
abundance: -; j_gene: TRBJ2-2; d_gene: -; v_gene: TRBV7-2; CDR3aa: CASSPDAAPLGELFF; CDR3nt: TGTGCCAGCAGCCCCGACGCGGCCCCCCTGGGGGAGCTGTTTTTT
abundance: many; j_gene: TRBJ2-5; d_gene: -; v_gene: TRBV12-3/TRBV12-4; CDR3aa: CASSSYGEEGQYF; CDR3nt: TGTGCCAGCAGTTCATACGGCGAGGAGGGCCAGTACTTC
abundance: -; j_gene: TRBJ2-1; d_gene: TRBD2; v_gene: TRBV9; CDR3aa: CASTTGLAGVNEQFF; CDR3nt: TGTGCCAGCACCACGGGCCTAGCGGGAGTCAATGAGCAGTTCTTC
abundance: -; j_gene: TRBJ1-2; d_gene: -; v_gene: TRBV19; CDR3aa: CASSIERTGYGYTF; CDR3nt: TGTGCCAGTAGTATAGAAAGGACCGGCTATGGCTACACCTTC
abundance: -; j_gene: TRBJ2-5; d_gene: -; v_gene: TRBV28; CDR3aa: CATSARLKGGTQYF; CDR3nt: TGTGCCACCTCGGCCAGGCTGAAAGGAGGGACCCAGTACTTC
abundance: few; j_gene: TRBJ1-5; d_gene: -; v_gene: TRBV18; CDR3aa: CASSPTGNQPQHF; CDR3nt: TGTGCCAGCTCACCGACGGGGAATCAGCCCCAGCATTTT
abundance: few; j_gene: TRBJ2-7; d_gene: TRBD2; v_gene: TRBV27; CDR3aa: CASIKGLVWRLAGEQYF; CDR3nt: TGTGCCAGCATTAAGGGACTAGTTTGGCGTCTTGCGGGCGAGCAGTACTTC
abundance: -; j_gene: TRBJ2-1; d_gene: TRBD2; v_gene: TRBV20-1; CDR3aa: CSAATPEAGVVQFF; CDR3nt: TGCAGTGCTGCCACCCCTGAGGCGGGAGTAGTGCAGTTCTTC
abundance: -; j_gene: TRBJ1-6; d_gene: -; v_gene: TRBV12-3/TRBV12-4; CDR3aa: CASSRDTDNSPLHF; CDR3nt: TGTGCCAGCAGCCGGGACACTGATAATTCACCCCTCCACTTT
abundance: -; j_gene: TRBJ1-2; d_gene: TRBD1; v_gene: TRBV6-5; CDR3aa: CASSYSRDRGGTF; CDR3nt: TGTGCCAGCAGTTACTCGAGGGACAGGGGAGGCACCTTC
abundance: -; j_gene: TRBJ2-7; d_gene: -; v_gene: TRBV30; CDR3aa: CAWSHPRGPVSLEQYF; CDR3nt: TGTGCCTGGAGCCACCCCCGGGGCCCTGTTTCTCTCGAGCAGTACTTC
abundance: few; j_gene: TRBJ1-6; d_gene: -; v_gene: TRBV18; CDR3aa: CASSPEPGLLLHF; CDR3nt: TGTGCCAGCTCACCAGAACCGGGACTCCTCCTCCACTTT
abundance: -; j_gene: TRBJ2-5; d_gene: -; v_gene: TRBV15; CDR3aa: CATSREDDSSYQETQYF; CDR3nt: TGTGCCACCAGCAGAGAAGACGACAGTTCGTACCAAGAGACCCAGTACTTC
abundance: few; j_gene: TRBJ2-5; d_gene: TRBD2; v_gene: TRBV19; CDR3aa: CASSQLAGGQHGQETQYF; CDR3nt: TGTGCCAGTAGCCAACTAGCGGGAGGCCAACATGGCCAAGAGACCCAGTACTTC
abundance: -; j_gene: TRBJ2-1; d_gene: TRBD1; v_gene: TRBV30; CDR3aa: CACGQGGNEQFF; CDR3nt: TGTGCCTGTGGACAGGGTGGAAATGAGCAGTTCTTC
abundance: few; j_gene: TRBJ2-1; d_gene: -; v_gene: TRBV7-9; CDR3aa: CASSHMGADEQFF; CDR3nt: TGTGCCAGCAGCCACATGGGGGCGGATGAGCAGTTCTTC
abundance: -; j_gene: TRBJ2-1; d_gene: TRBD2; v_gene: TRBV6-4; CDR3aa: CASSDSYPGLADLYNEQFF; CDR3nt: TGTGCCAGCAGTGATTCCTATCCGGGACTAGCGGACTTATACAATGAGCAGTTCTTC
abundance: few; j_gene: TRBJ2-4; d_gene: -; v_gene: TRBV20-1; CDR3aa: CSASFPGYIQYF; CDR3nt: TGCAGTGCTTCATTCCCTGGGTACATTCAGTACTTC
abundance: -; j_gene: TRBJ2-7; d_gene: TRBD1; v_gene: TRBV20-1; CDR3aa: CSARDTGTGISEQYF; CDR3nt: TGCAGTGCTAGAGATACGGGGACAGGGATTTCCGAGCAGTACTTC